The rows below give T cell receptor beta chains drawn from one sample of a study of T cells after yellow fever vaccination. Each CDR3 protein is one row after TCRdb ran MiXCR on the 5' RACE reads. The table shows some 500,000 distinct CDR3 sequences, with less than 15% occurring only once. The sequences come from PBMCs, collected on the day of the yellow fever booster vaccination. Receptor source: a man aged 25-40 years who received the YFV17D yellow fever vaccine. The CDR3 runs from the conserved cysteine through the conserved F or W. A D gene is named only where the DNA matches it firmly. Not all rows give a size; the values are once, few, many and, for expanded clones, a class.

d_call clone_size j_call v_call cdr3_aa cdr3_nt
- few TRBJ2-1 TRBV12-3/TRBV12-4 CASSRGYGKGEQFF TGTGCCAGCAGTCGCGGGTATGGTAAGGGTGAGCAGTTCTTC
TRBD1 - TRBJ1-1 TRBV7-2 CASSLGRQGLGTEAFF TGTGCCAGCAGCTTAGGGCGACAGGGGCTGGGCACTGAAGCTTTCTTT
TRBD1 - TRBJ2-5 TRBV5-1 CASSKSGGLETQYF TGCGCCAGCAGCAAGTCAGGGGGCCTCGAGACCCAGTACTTC
- - TRBJ2-2 TRBV4-3 CASSQEASSYTGELFF TGCGCCAGCAGCCAAGAGGCCAGCTCTTACACCGGGGAGCTGTTTTTT
TRBD2 few TRBJ2-1 TRBV29-1 CSVRGGASGRGEQFF TGCAGCGTGAGAGGGGGGGCTAGCGGGAGAGGTGAGCAGTTCTTC
- - TRBJ2-1 TRBV7-6 CASSPSGVSGEEFF TGTGCCAGCAGCCCCTCGGGGGTTAGCGGAGAGGAGTTCTTC
- few TRBJ2-5 TRBV3-1 CASSQVEGGRIRETQYF TGTGCCAGCAGCCAAGTTGAAGGTGGCCGGATAAGGGAGACCCAGTACTTC
TRBD1 - TRBJ2-2 TRBV20-1 CSATGGSGPGELFF TGCAGTGCGACAGGGGGTAGTGGCCCCGGGGAGCTGTTTTTT
- few TRBJ2-5 TRBV5-5 CASSSIHRVWNETQYF TGTGCCAGCAGCTCTATACACAGGGTTTGGAATGAGACCCAGTACTTC
- - TRBJ1-1 TRBV19 CASSHKRDIPRVNTEAFF TGTGCCAGTAGCCACAAGAGGGACATCCCTCGGGTGAACACTGAAGCTTTCTTT
TRBD2 few TRBJ2-3 TRBV29-1 CSVVLAGDTQYF TGCAGCGTTGTGCTAGCGGGAGATACGCAGTATTTT
- - TRBJ1-2 TRBV7-8 CASSLGVGNYGYTF TGTGCCAGCAGCTTAGGGGTCGGGAACTATGGCTACACCTTC
- few TRBJ1-2 TRBV7-8 CASSRDSINYGYTF TGTGCCAGCAGCCGAGACAGTATCAACTATGGCTACACCTTC
TRBD1 few TRBJ1-5 TRBV6-2/TRBV6-3 CASKDRGNQPQHF TGTGCCAGCAAGGACAGGGGCAATCAGCCCCAGCATTTT
- - TRBJ2-3 TRBV7-9 CASSPPLGRSTDTQYF TGTGCCAGCAGCCCCCCCCTGGGGAGAAGCACAGATACGCAGTATTTT
TRBD2 few TRBJ2-1 TRBV29-1 CSVAGTTLSYNEQFF TGCAGCGTAGCCGGGACTACCCTCTCCTACAATGAGCAGTTCTTC
TRBD2 few TRBJ2-3 TRBV29-1 CSVVAAGGTTDTQYF TGCAGCGTTGTCGCCGCGGGAGGTACCACAGATACGCAGTATTTT
TRBD2 many TRBJ2-1 TRBV20-1 CSARRTSGSSHEQFF TGCAGTGCTAGACGGACTAGCGGGAGTTCCCATGAGCAGTTCTTC
- - TRBJ2-5 TRBV7-9 CASSLEWGDEETQYF TGTGCCAGCAGCTTAGAGTGGGGGGATGAAGAGACCCAGTACTTC
- - TRBJ2-2 TRBV6-5 CASSYSSTTGELFF TGTGCCAGCAGTTACTCTAGTACCACCGGGGAGCTGTTTTTT
TRBD2 few TRBJ2-7 TRBV30 CACKGLADYEQYF TGTGCCTGTAAAGGACTAGCGGACTACGAGCAGTACTTC
- - TRBJ2-7 TRBV7-9 CATTGTSFYEQYF TGTGCCACGACCGGGACATCTTTCTACGAGCAGTACTTC
TRBD2 - TRBJ2-5 TRBV5-1 CASRGLDVETQYF TGCGCCAGCAGGGGACTAGACGTGGAGACCCAGTACTTC
- many TRBJ2-7 TRBV7-9 CASSAGSSYEQYF TGTGCCAGCAGTGCGGGCAGCTCCTACGAGCAGTACTTC
- - TRBJ1-1 TRBV19 CASSFGHPNTEAFF TGTGCCAGTAGTTTTGGACACCCGAACACTGAAGCTTTCTTT
- - TRBJ2-2 TRBV7-8 CASSLPPPGELFF TGTGCCAGCAGCTTACCCCCCCCGGGGGAGCTGTTTTTT
- - TRBJ1-5 TRBV29-1 CSVGPSGGPQHF TGCAGCGTTGGACCGTCCGGAGGGCCCCAGCATTTT
- - TRBJ2-1 TRBV7-2 CASRKVHNEQFF TGTGCCAGCAGGAAGGTCCACAATGAGCAGTTCTTC
- few TRBJ1-1 TRBV5-1 CASSFEANTEAFF TGCGCCAGCAGCTTCGAAGCGAACACTGAAGCTTTCTTT
- - TRBJ2-3 TRBV6-2/TRBV6-3 CASTLRGGWAPGAFADTQYF TGTGCCAGCACCCTACGGGGAGGGTGGGCCCCAGGGGCCTTCGCAGATACGCAGTATTTT
- - TRBJ2-7 TRBV7-9 CASSPGLSSPYEQYF TGTGCCAGCAGCCCTGGACTCTCTTCCCCCTACGAGCAGTACTTC
- - TRBJ2-1 TRBV5-4 CASSPPGDLAINEQFF TGTGCCAGCAGCCCCCCGGGGGACCTAGCAATCAATGAGCAGTTCTTC
- few TRBJ2-1 TRBV18 CASSQTGSYNEQFF TGTGCCAGCTCACAGACTGGCTCCTACAATGAGCAGTTCTTC
- few TRBJ2-2 TRBV19 CASSTGLRNTGELFF TGTGCCAGTAGTACGGGACTCAGAAACACCGGGGAGCTGTTTTTT
TRBD1 many TRBJ2-7 TRBV12-3/TRBV12-4 CASSPTGPSYEQYF TGTGCCAGCAGTCCGACAGGGCCTTCCTACGAGCAGTACTTC
TRBD1 - TRBJ2-1 TRBV5-1 CASSSAGTGGVYEQFF TGCGCCAGCAGCTCGGCGGGGACAGGGGGCGTTTATGAGCAGTTCTTC
TRBD2 few TRBJ2-4 TRBV10-2 CASSGADTPHGRNIQYF TGCGCCAGCTCCGGGGCGGACACCCCTCACGGGAGGAACATTCAGTACTTC
TRBD1 - TRBJ2-2 TRBV5-5 CASSGRGTGGTGELFF TGTGCCAGCAGCGGCCGCGGGACAGGGGGCACCGGGGAGCTGTTTTTT
- few TRBJ2-5 TRBV5-1 CASSGKETQYF TGCGCCAGCAGCGGAAAAGAGACCCAGTACTTC
- few TRBJ2-7 TRBV12-3/TRBV12-4 CASAAKEQYF TGTGCCAGCGCGGCGAAGGAGCAGTACTTC
- - TRBJ2-2 TRBV6-5 CASSYEGGGELFF TGTGCCAGCAGTTATGAGGGAGGCGGGGAGCTGTTTTTT
TRBD1 few TRBJ2-5 TRBV10-3 CAISGAGAVGGIKETQYF TGTGCCATCAGCGGCGCCGGGGCGGTAGGGGGCATCAAGGAGACCCAGTACTTC
- - TRBJ1-1 TRBV6-6 CASRRLVNTEAFF TGTGCCAGCAGACGACTAGTGAACACTGAAGCTTTCTTT
TRBD1 - TRBJ2-7 TRBV6-5 CASRYTGGAYEQYF TGTGCCAGCAGATACACAGGGGGAGCCTACGAGCAGTACTTC
TRBD1 - TRBJ1-4 TRBV20-1 CSARPTGGSNEKLFF TGCAGTGCTAGACCCACAGGGGGCTCAAATGAAAAACTGTTTTTT
TRBD2 - TRBJ2-2 TRBV7-2 CASSLASGRNPGELFF TGTGCCAGCAGCTTAGCTAGCGGGAGAAATCCGGGGGAGCTGTTTTTT
- few TRBJ1-5 TRBV7-2 CASSLIADQPQHF TGTGCCAGCAGCTTAATTGCCGATCAGCCCCAGCATTTT
- few TRBJ2-5 TRBV6-1 CASSGRGPRETQYF TGTGCCAGCAGTGGCCGGGGCCCGAGGGAGACCCAGTACTTC
TRBD2 many TRBJ2-1 TRBV7-9 CASSLPRRLAPYNEQFF TGTGCCAGCAGCTTACCCCGACGACTAGCGCCGTACAATGAGCAGTTCTTC
TRBD2 few TRBJ2-1 TRBV29-1 CSVKPGLASNEQFF TGCAGCGTGAAACCCGGACTAGCGTCTAATGAGCAGTTCTTC
- - TRBJ2-7 TRBV4-3 CASSQDPGQGAYEQYF TGCGCCAGCAGCCAAGACCCGGGACAAGGGGCCTACGAGCAGTACTTC
- few TRBJ2-3 TRBV5-4 CASSLVAPGDTQYF TGTGCCAGCAGCTTGGTAGCTCCGGGAGATACGCAGTATTTT
TRBD2 - TRBJ2-4 TRBV20-1 CSALRGGPKNIQYF TGCAGTGCCCTCCGGGGGGGACCAAAAAACATTCAGTACTTC
- - TRBJ2-3 TRBV5-1 CASSPGEASDTQYF TGCGCCAGCAGCCCCGGGGAAGCGTCAGATACGCAGTATTTT
- many TRBJ2-5 TRBV27 CASSLSGETQYF TGTGCCAGCAGCTTATCGGGGGAGACCCAGTACTTC